The clone carrying this T cell receptor (beta chain) turned up a few times. Its antigen is not identified. The data originate from a study of T cell repertoires in cytomegalovirus infection. Study-level information: Public TCR beta signatures were indicative of both CMV infection and a matching HLA type.

Findings of the study overall: Predominance within the ex vivo response was attributable to HLA-C-restricted CMV-specific TCR beta clonotypes. The cumulative frequency of public TCR beta families distinguished individuals who carried CMV together with the relevant HLA.

TCRdb analysed the reads with MiXCR anew, one entry per CDR3 protein. In the table there are under 800,000 distinct CDR3 sequences, 20% to 25% of which are singletons. The receptor comes from a human donor in good health (CMV status not recorded). Some clones in this sample may be carry-over from other donors' samples. Sequenced material: CD8+ T cells from PBMCs.

CDR3 sequence (DNA): TGTGCCAGCAGCTTAGGGACGAATACTAACTATGGCTACACCTTC. Translated, it gives CASSLGTNTNYGYTF. This chain joins TRBV7-8 and TRBJ1-2; D is undetermined. V dropped 1 base and J dropped 0 bases, with 9 bases sitting between them. This CDR3 has 15 amino acids. Germline values: CDR1 SGHVS, CDR2 FQNEAQ. Based on the CDR3 plus reference TRBV7-8 and TRBJ1-2, the full variable domain is GAGVSQSPRYKVAKRGQDVALRCDPISGHVSLFWYQQALGQGPEFLTYFQNEAQLDKSGLPSDRFFAERPEGSVSTLKIQRTQQEDSAVYLCASSLGTNTNYGYTFGSGTRLTVV.